The present T cell receptor beta chain was sequenced within a study of shared clonotypes between healthy human individuals. Here immunoSEQ multiplex PCR was the method, and the copy in TCRdb shows in-frame clones only, minus some. The profile shows roughly 530,000 clones, roughly 95% of them singletons. V was pared by 3 bases and J by 6 bases, with 9 bases between. The CDR3 totals 11 residues. From germline, CDR1 is DFQATT and CDR2 SNEGSKA (reference sequence). The sequenced sample was naive CD4+ T cells sorted from blood. Stated subset: CD45RA+ positively selected. The TCR sequence derives from a woman younger than 45 in good health. The chain recombines TRBV20-1 with TRBJ2-7; D might be TRBD2 (6 bases). Here the CDR3 DNA reads TGCAGTGCTAGCGGGAGCGTCGAGCAGTACTTC. The encoded protein is CSASGSVEQYF.